What follows are 7 T cell receptor beta chains derived from one specimen sequenced in a study of cytomegalovirus exposure and HLA in healthy donors. The PCR contained 60 Vbeta and 13 Jbeta primers. Profiled with immunoSEQ multiplex PCR; TCRdb holds only in-frame clones, not every one. The table records 130,000 or so clones, around 86% of them present only once. Sequencing was carried out using PBMCs. Every receptor here comes from a woman in her fifties or sixties in good health and CMV-seropositive.

The genes are TRBV11-2 and TRBJ2-7; a weak D match, TRBD1 (5 bases). CDR1 SGHAT and CDR2 FQNNGV come from the germline V gene. V lost 0 bases and J lost 5, with 14 bases in between. This CDR3 spans 15 amino acids. In DNA form, the CDR3 reads TGTGCCAGCAGCTTAGAGTTCCAGGGCGGCCACGAGCAGTACTTC. As protein: CASSLEFQGGHEQYF.

CDR3 sequence: CASGGGARNQPQHF. The CDR3 DNA reads TGTGCCTCCGGGGGAGGGGCCAGGAATCAGCCCCAGCATTTT. This chain connects TRBV7-2 to TRBJ1-5, with D possibly TRBD1 on 5 matching bases. The CDR3 loop spans 14 amino acids. The V end was cut by 11 bases, the J end by 4 bases, with 18 bases between. The V gene's germline CDR1 is SGHTA and CDR2 FQGNSA. Combining the CDR3 with reference TRBV7-2 and TRBJ1-5 gives the whole variable domain GAGVSQSPSNKVTEKGKDVELRCDPISGHTALYWYRQSLGQGLEFLIYFQGNSAPDKSGLPSDRFSAERTGGSVSTLTIQRTQQEDSAVYLCASGGGARNQPQHFGDGTRLSIL.

In this sample, this clone turned up a few times. The gene calls are TRBV6-4 and TRBJ2-3, with D tentatively TRBD2 (6 bases). The CDR3 sequence is 14 residues long. The germline gives CDR1 MRHNA, CDR2 SNTAGT. With 6 bases removed from V and 0 bases from J, the gap between germline ends came to 10 bases. This CDR3 reads CASSAGTSTDTQYF. CDR3 DNA sequence: TGTGCCAGCAGCGCCGGGACTAGCACAGATACGCAGTATTTT.

The table lists this clone with a count of one. The chain recombines TRBV6-5 with TRBJ1-5; no reliable D call. The germline V and J ends were trimmed by 0 bases and 3 bases, with 3 bases remaining between them. The germline V gene encodes CDR1 MNHEY and CDR2 SVGAGI. The length of the CDR3 is 13 residues. The CDR3 DNA reads TGTGCCAGCAGTTACTCCTACAATCAGCCCCAGCATTTT. Translation: CASSYSYNQPQHF.

The chain is built from TRBV6-1 and TRBJ2-5; TRBD1 aligns across 10 bases. Germline V gene sequence: CDR1 MNHNS, CDR2 SASEGT. V lost 11 bases, J lost 5 bases, and 8 bases stayed unmatched. This CDR3 comprises 13 residues. The CDR3 reads CAVGQGVVETQYF. The CDR3 DNA reads as TGTGCCGTCGGACAGGGGGTGGTTGAGACCCAGTACTTC.

The V call is TRBV27, the J call TRBJ2-7; 8 nucleotides match TRBD1. This CDR3 is 14 amino acids long. Per the germline V gene, CDR1 is MNHEY and CDR2 is SMNVEV (reference sequence). Unmatched junction bases numbered 8, after V lost 5 bases and J lost 5 bases. The CDR3 spells CASSHRTGYNEQYF. Here the CDR3 DNA reads TGTGCCAGCAGTCACCGGACAGGGTATAACGAGCAGTACTTC.

The V gene is TRBV4-1, the J gene TRBJ1-6; 9 positions match TRBD1. Germline loops: CDR1 MGHRA, CDR2 YSYEKL. V was clipped by 3 bases and J by 3 bases; unmatched bases: 6. The CDR3 is made up of 17 amino acids. CDR3 in DNA: TGCGCCAGCAGCCAGGACAGGGGTAGCAACTATAATTCACCCCTCCACTTT. Protein: CASSQDRGSNYNSPLHF.